This TCR beta chain was found in a study of blood T cells in healthy people across ages. Sample-barcoded 5' priming and a J-beta primer mix drove a second PCR of about 6 to 12 cycles. A 12-random-nucleotide template-switch adaptor tagged each cDNA molecule. Any given sample supplied a minimum of 2.5 million CDR3-containing paired-end reads. TCRdb reprocessed the 5' RACE reads via MiXCR and lists one record per CDR3 protein. The sample consists of 1.5 million to 2 million distinct CDR3 sequences, just under 50% of them appearing once. Drawn from each donor were approximately 9.2 milliliters of peripheral blood. Every sample yielded at least 6.5 million isolated PBMCs. The sequencing input was blood. This clonotype originated in a woman aged 40 to 50 in good health.

CDR3 bases: TGTGCCAGCAGCTCCTACCGGGACAGGCTTTATGGCTACACCTTC. This codes for CASSSYRDRLYGYTF. This rearrangement joins TRBV7-2 to TRBJ1-2, with 8 bases that match TRBD1. V shed 4 bases, J shed 5 bases, and the junction held 9 bases outside the gene matches. Germline assignment: CDR1 SGHTA and CDR2 FQGNSA. The CDR3 covers 15 residues.